The 9 T cell receptor beta chains given below trace back to one sample, sequenced in a study of cytomegalovirus exposure and HLA in healthy donors. In the PCR, 60 Vbeta and 13 Jbeta primers were used. The data were produced by immunoSEQ multiplex PCR, yet TCRdb's version contains in-frame clones alone and is incomplete. The sample has 190,000 or so clones, 75% to 90% seen once. The sequenced sample consisted of PBMCs. These receptors were obtained from a woman aged 45 to 65 in good health and CMV-seropositive.

The chain joins TRBV7-2 to TRBJ1-6; TRBD1 agrees at 8 bases. The CDR3 totals 15 residues. Trimming at V came to 1 base and at J to 9 bases, leaving 5 bases not matched to a gene. Germline V lookup: CDR1 SGHTA, CDR2 FQGNSA. CDR3 region: CASSLGTGTGSPLHF. The CDR3 DNA sequence: TGTGCCAGCAGCTTAGGGACAGGGACGGGTTCACCCCTCCACTTT.

CDR3 residues: CASSFRQGPPYEQYF. The CDR3 region has the DNA TGTGCCAGCAGTTTTAGACAGGGGCCCCCCTACGAGCAGTACTTC. The genes are TRBV27 and TRBJ2-7; 8 bases map to TRBD1. The length of the CDR3 is 15 residues. Germline V gene data show CDR1 as MNHEY and CDR2 as SMNVEV (reference sequence). Unmatched junction bases numbered 6, after V lost 3 bases and J lost 2 bases.

This chain links TRBV6-5 with TRBJ1-6; 10 bases line up with TRBD1. This CDR3 contains 15 residues. V shed 7 bases and J 9 bases; nucleotides not matched to a gene: 9. Germline CDR1 is MNHEY and CDR2 is SVGAGI. For the CDR3, the DNA is TGTGCCAGCACGAGGAGCCGGGACAGGGGTTCACCCCTCCACTTT. This translates into CASTRSRDRGSPLHF.

This clone was seen once. This CDR3 reads CASSVRAGASTDTQYF. The CDR3 DNA reads TGTGCCAGCAGCGTTCGGGCGGGGGCGAGCACAGATACGCAGTATTTT. This sequence joins TRBV2 and TRBJ2-3; TRBD2 is a possible D gene (7 bases). The CDR3 length is 16 residues. V was trimmed by 6 bases and J by 0 bases, leaving 16 bases between them. Germline lookup yields CDR1 SNHLY and CDR2 FYNNEI.

V is TRBV5-1 and J is TRBJ2-5, with TRBD2 as a possible D gene (6 bases). The CDR3 runs to 15 residues. V dropped 4 bases and J dropped 4 bases, with 17 bases sitting between them. CDR1 is SGHRS and CDR2 is YFSETQ in the germline V gene. The CDR3 loop reads CASSPGTVEGETQYF. Here the CDR3 DNA reads TGCGCCAGCAGCCCAGGGACTGTCGAGGGAGAGACCCAGTACTTC.

In DNA, the CDR3 is TGTGCCAGTAGCCGGACTAGCGGGTTCAATGAGCAGTTCTTC. Amino acids: CASSRTSGFNEQFF. This rearrangement joins TRBV19 to TRBJ2-1; 11 bases match TRBD2. CDR3 size: 14 residues. V lost 6 bases and J lost 6; bases outside the gene matches: 4. Per the germline V gene, CDR1 is LNHDA and CDR2 is SQIVND (reference sequence).

The chain's CDR3 is CASSWGQRYGYTF. The CDR3 DNA reads TGTGCCAGCAGTTGGGGACAGCGCTATGGCTACACCTTC. V and J are TRBV28 and TRBJ1-2; 7 positions match TRBD1. V shed 4 bases, J shed 4 bases, and the junction held 3 bases outside the gene matches. CDR1 MDHEN and CDR2 SYDVKM come from the germline V gene. The CDR3 covers 13 residues.

This sequence joins TRBV7-2 and TRBJ2-7; TRBD2 matches at 9 bases. The CDR3 length is 16 residues. The trim removed 4 bases at V and 2 bases at J, leaving 9 bases unmatched. CDR1 SGHTA and CDR2 FQGNSA come from the germline V gene. The CDR3 loop reads CASSSPGSGSPYEQYF. The CDR3 bases are TGTGCCAGCAGCTCCCCGGGTAGCGGGAGCCCCTACGAGCAGTACTTC.

The DNA for the CDR3 is TGTGCCAGCAGCTTATACGGGGGAGACAATACGCAGTATTTT. Encoded protein: CASSLYGGDNTQYF. The chain couples TRBV7-6 to TRBJ2-3; D may be TRBD2 (6 bases). V was shortened by 2 bases and J by 7 bases, with 13 bases between the two germline ends. The CDR3 covers 14 residues. Per the germline V gene, CDR1 is SGHVS and CDR2 is FNYEAQ.